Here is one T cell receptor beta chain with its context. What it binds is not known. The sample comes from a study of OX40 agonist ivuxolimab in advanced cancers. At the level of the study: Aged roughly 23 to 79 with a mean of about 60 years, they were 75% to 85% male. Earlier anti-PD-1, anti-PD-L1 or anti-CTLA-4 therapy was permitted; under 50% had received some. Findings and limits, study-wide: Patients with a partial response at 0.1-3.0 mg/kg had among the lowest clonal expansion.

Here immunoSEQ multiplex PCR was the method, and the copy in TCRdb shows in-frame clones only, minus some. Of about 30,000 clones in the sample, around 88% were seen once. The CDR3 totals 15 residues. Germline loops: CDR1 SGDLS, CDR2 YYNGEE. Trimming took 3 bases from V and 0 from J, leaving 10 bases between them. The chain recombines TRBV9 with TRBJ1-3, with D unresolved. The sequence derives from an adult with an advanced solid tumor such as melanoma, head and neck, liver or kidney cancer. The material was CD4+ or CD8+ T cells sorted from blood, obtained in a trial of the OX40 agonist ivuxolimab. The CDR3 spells CASSESQSSGNTIYF. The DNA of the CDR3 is TGTGCCAGCAGCGAGTCACAGAGCTCTGGAAACACCATATATTTT.